This T cell receptor beta chain was sequenced in a study of CD8+CD57+ T cells in acquired aplastic anemia. About the study: Recorded DNA amounts for sorted CD4+ and CD8+ cells had an average of around 3 ug.

The TCR beta profiling, which covered VDJ combination and CDR3 sequence, was carried out using genomic DNA as the template. MiXCR, run by TCRdb on the reads, gives a single entry per CDR3 protein. Of 150,000 to 200,000 distinct CDR3 sequences listed, 40% to 55% are singletons. This clonotype has ten or more counts. Its antigen is currently unknown. This CDR3 has 17 residues. With 1 base clipped from V and 8 bases from J, the junction kept 13 bases outside the gene matches. Study results and limitations: Found in both controls and patients were around 29 CD8+ CDR3 sequences. For CD8+ Simpson's diversity, patients and controls showed no significant difference.

All patients picked for sequencing had shown, by flow cytometry, an expansion of CD8+CD57+ cells. The source material was sorted CD4+, CD8+, or CD8+CD57+ T cells (not recorded which) from PBMCs. V and J are TRBV12-3 or TRBV12-4 and TRBJ1-4, with TRBD1 matching over 7 bases. The receptor was derived from a human donor with aplastic anemia. The CDR3 DNA follows: TGTGCCAGCAGTTTAGAAGCCAGGGGGGGAGTGGCAGAAAAACTGTTTTTT. It encodes CASSLEARGGVAEKLFF.